These 10 T cell receptor beta chains share one sample of origin, sequenced in a study of blood T cell repertoires in COVID-19 (dated by TCRdb to 2018 to 2021). The library was obtained by the immunoSEQ multiplex PCR assay. TCRdb re-hosts the immuneACCESS table, in-frame sequences only. Its copies lack some clones; in the studies checked, an unresolved V gene accounts for under half of them, and the cause for the rest is not known. A total of more than 200,000 clones appear in this sample, 75% to 95% of them only once. The ten largest clonotypes hold over 1.5% of the sample. Sequencing used PBMCs or T cells enriched from blood (not recorded which). The receptors here all came from a woman between 18 and 29 years old who had recovered from COVID-19.

V usage is TRBV28 and J usage is TRBJ1-4; possibly TRBD1 for D (5 bases). This CDR3 is built from 17 residues. Germline V gives CDR1 MDHEN, CDR2 SYDVKM. V lost 6 bases and J lost 7, with 24 bases in between. The CDR3 region is CASSQRRWGEKTEKLFF. Written as DNA, the CDR3 is TGTGCCAGCAGCCAACGCAGGTGGGGGGAAAAGACTGAAAAACTGTTTTTT.

This chain joins TRBV6-2 or TRBV6-3 and TRBJ2-1; D not certain. The length of the CDR3 is 13 residues. V was clipped by 1 base and J by 4 bases, with 5 bases between them. From germline, CDR1 is MNHEY and CDR2 SVGEGT. CDR3 residues: CASSYFLYNEQFF. The CDR3 nucleotides are TGTGCCAGCAGTTACTTCCTATACAATGAGCAGTTCTTC.

This rearrangement joins TRBV4-1 to TRBJ1-2; D gene ambiguous. Germline V lookup: CDR1 MGHRA, CDR2 YSYEKL. The CDR3 has 16 residues. Trimming left V 0 bases short and J 4 bases short, with 15 bases between. The CDR3 coding sequence is TGCGCCAGCAGCCAAGATAGATCCATTCTATTCTATGGCTACACCTTC. This encodes CASSQDRSILFYGYTF.

The chain uses TRBV7-2 and TRBJ2-3; D is perhaps TRBD1 (5 bases). Germline V CDR1 and CDR2: SGHTA, FQGNSA. V dropped 2 bases and J dropped 5 bases, with 11 bases sitting between them. The CDR3 is made up of 14 amino acids. The CDR3 DNA follows: TGTGCCAGCAGCTTAATGGGGCCCGGAGATACGCAGTATTTT. This translates into CASSLMGPGDTQYF.

The chain is built from TRBV4-2 and TRBJ1-2; D might be TRBD1 (6 bases). Looked up from germline, CDR1 is LGHNA and CDR2 is YNFKEQ. V lost 0 bases to trimming and J lost 5 bases, with 13 bases between them. The CDR3 spans 15 residues. The CDR3 DNA is TGTGCCAGCAGCCAAGATCCGGCAGGGGAGTATGGCTACACCTTC. This codes for CASSQDPAGEYGYTF.

The chain has TRBV15 and TRBJ2-7, with 7 bases that match TRBD2. There are 12 residues in the CDR3. Per germline, CDR1 LNHNV and CDR2 YYDKDF (reference sequence). V lost 0 bases to trimming and J lost 7 bases; unmatched junction nucleotides: 0. The CDR3 protein is CATSRELAEQYF. The CDR3 nucleotides read TGTGCCACCAGCAGAGAACTAGCGGAGCAGTACTTC.

This sequence joins TRBV7-9 and TRBJ2-2, with 10 positions matching TRBD1. This CDR3 region has 16 residues. The germline gives CDR1 SEHNR, CDR2 FQNEAQ (reference sequence). V trimming: 5 bases; J trimming: 4 bases; junction bases outside the gene matches: 7. For the CDR3, the DNA is TGTGCCAGCAGCCACGGACAGGGGGAATTCACCGGGGAGCTGTTTTTT. Amino acid sequence: CASSHGQGEFTGELFF.

This chain links TRBV3-1 (or the pseudogene TRBV3-2) with TRBJ1-6; unclear D gene. Germline CDR1 is LGHDT and CDR2 is YNNKEL (reference sequence). This CDR3 is built from 16 residues. V lost 1 base, J lost 5 bases, and 12 bases lay in between. CDR3 in amino acids: CASSQGEAANNSPLHF. DNA of the CDR3: TGTGCCAGCAGCCAAGGGGAGGCGGCTAATAATTCACCCCTCCACTTT.

On this clone: At one boundary the junction diverges from the germline segment, which might be a read error. The chain carries TRBV11-2 and TRBJ2-1; TRBD2 aligns across 13 bases. Germline V gene data show CDR1 as SGHAT and CDR2 as FQNNGV. The CDR3 covers 17 residues. The chain's CDR3 is CASSLELAGGPVREQFF. DNA for the CDR3: TGTGCCAGCAGCCTAGAACTAGCGGGAGGGCCTGTTAGGGAGCAGTTCTTC. The full variable domain, completed using reference TRBV11-2 and TRBJ2-1, is EAGVAQSPRYKIIEKRQSVAFWCNPISGHATLYWYQQILGQGPKLLIQFQNNGVVDDSQLPKDRFSAERLKGVDSTLKIQPAKLEDSAVYLCASSLELAGGPVREQFFGPGTRLTVL.

In this sample, this clone turned up once. The chain couples TRBV6-5 to TRBJ2-2; 10 nucleotides align to TRBD2. The CDR3 length is 15 residues. The germline CDR1 and CDR2 sequences are MNHEY and SVGAGI. With 9 bases clipped from V and 1 base from J, the junction kept 5 bases outside the gene matches. In DNA form, the CDR3 reads TGTGCCAGTCGGCGACTAGCGGGGAACACCGGGGAGCTGTTTTTT. This translates into CASRRLAGNTGELFF.